This T cell receptor (beta chain) originates from a study of Tregs in tolerant kidney transplant recipients. Findings and caveats of the study: Expanding Tregs on activated donor B cells appeared to best identify donor-specific TCRbeta clones. Validation in larger populations is needed because few patients were studied.

The V gene's germline CDR1 is SEHNR and CDR2 FQNEAQ (reference sequence). Trimming cost V 5 bases and J 1 base, with 11 bases left between them. CDR3 length equals 14 residues. On this clone itself: No antigen is known for it.

CD4+CD25+CD127- Tregs, CD4+CD25- non-Tregs, CD4 and CD8 cells were sorted. Only in-frame clones appear in the TCRdb table, and some are missing; sequencing was by immunoSEQ multiplex PCR. Of 110,000 or so clones listed, roughly nine tenths were seen once; the top ten hold nearly 0.6%. Input material: CD4+ T cells from blood. This chain connects TRBV7-9 to TRBJ1-2; D is undetermined. This clonotype was obtained from a human donor in good health. CDR3 bases: TGTGCCAGCAGCGCCCGTACCGATAACTATGGCTACACCTTC. This encodes CASSARTDNYGYTF.